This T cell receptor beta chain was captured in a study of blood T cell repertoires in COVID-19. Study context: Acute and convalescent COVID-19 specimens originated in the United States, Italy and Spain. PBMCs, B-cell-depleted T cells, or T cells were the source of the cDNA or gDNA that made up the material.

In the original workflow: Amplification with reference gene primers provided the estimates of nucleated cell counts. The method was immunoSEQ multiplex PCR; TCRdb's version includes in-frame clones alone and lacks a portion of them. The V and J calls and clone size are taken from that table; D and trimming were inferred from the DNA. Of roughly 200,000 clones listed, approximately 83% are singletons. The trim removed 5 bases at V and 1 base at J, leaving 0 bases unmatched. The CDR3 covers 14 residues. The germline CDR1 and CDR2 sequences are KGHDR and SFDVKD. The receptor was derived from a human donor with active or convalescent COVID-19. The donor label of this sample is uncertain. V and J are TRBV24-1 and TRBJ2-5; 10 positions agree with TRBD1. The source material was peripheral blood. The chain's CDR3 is CATSGTGGQETQYF. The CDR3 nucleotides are TGTGCCACCAGTGGGACAGGGGGCCAAGAGACCCAGTACTTC.